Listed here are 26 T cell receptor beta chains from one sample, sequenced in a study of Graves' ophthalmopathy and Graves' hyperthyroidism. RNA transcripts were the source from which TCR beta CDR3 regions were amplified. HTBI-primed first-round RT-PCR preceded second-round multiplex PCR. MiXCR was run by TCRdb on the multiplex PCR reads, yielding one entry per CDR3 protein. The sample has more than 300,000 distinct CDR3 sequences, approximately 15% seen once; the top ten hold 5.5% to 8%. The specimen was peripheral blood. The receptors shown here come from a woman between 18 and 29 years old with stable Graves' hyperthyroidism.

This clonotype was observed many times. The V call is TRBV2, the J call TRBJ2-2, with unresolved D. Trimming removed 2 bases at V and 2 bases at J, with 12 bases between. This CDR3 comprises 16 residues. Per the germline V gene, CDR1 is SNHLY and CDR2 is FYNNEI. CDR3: CASSESYQLNTGELFF. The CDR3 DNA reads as TGTGCCAGCAGTGAAAGTTACCAGCTTAACACCGGGGAGCTGTTTTTT.

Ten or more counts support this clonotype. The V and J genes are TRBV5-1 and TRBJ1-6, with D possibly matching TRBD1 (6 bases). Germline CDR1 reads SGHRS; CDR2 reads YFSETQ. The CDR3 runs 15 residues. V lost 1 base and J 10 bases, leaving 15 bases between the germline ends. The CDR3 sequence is CASSLFQGPGSPLHF. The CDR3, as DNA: TGCGCCAGCAGCTTGTTTCAGGGGCCAGGATCACCCCTCCACTTT.

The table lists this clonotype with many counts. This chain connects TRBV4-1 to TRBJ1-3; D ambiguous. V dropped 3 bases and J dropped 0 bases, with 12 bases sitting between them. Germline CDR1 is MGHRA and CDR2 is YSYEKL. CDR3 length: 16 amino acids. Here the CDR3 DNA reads TGCGCCAGCAGCCAGGGTCCGGCGAGCTCTGGAAACACCATATATTTT. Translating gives CASSQGPASSGNTIYF.

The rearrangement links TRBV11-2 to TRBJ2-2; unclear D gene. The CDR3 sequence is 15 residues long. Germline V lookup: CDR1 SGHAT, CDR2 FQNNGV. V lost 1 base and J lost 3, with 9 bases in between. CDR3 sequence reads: CASSLGFTDTGELFF. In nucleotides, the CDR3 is TGTGCCAGCAGCTTAGGTTTTACAGACACCGGGGAGCTGTTTTTT.

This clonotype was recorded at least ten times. The CDR3 here is CATSETGTQETQYF. In nucleotides, the CDR3 is TGTGCCACCAGTGAAACAGGGACCCAAGAGACCCAGTACTTC. V usage is TRBV24-1 and J usage is TRBJ2-5, with D maybe TRBD1 (6 bases). V was pared by 4 bases and J by 1 base, with 9 bases between. The CDR3 has 14 residues. CDR1 and CDR2 (germline): KGHDR, SFDVKD.

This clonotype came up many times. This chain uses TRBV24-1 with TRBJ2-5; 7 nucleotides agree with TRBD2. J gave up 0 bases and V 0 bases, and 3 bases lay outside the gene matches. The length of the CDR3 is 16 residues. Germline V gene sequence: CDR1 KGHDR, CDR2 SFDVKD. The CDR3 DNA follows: TGTGCCACCAGTGATTTGCGCGCGGGGGACCAAGAGACCCAGTACTTC. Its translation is CATSDLRAGDQETQYF.

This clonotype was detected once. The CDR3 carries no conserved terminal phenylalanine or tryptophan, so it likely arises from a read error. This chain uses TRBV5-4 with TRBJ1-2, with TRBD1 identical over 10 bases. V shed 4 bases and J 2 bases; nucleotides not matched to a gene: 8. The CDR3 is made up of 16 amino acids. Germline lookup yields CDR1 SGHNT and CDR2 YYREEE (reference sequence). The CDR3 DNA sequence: TGTGCCAGCAGCAACACAGACAGGGGGCGCAACTATGGCTACACCGTC. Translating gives CASSNTDRGRNYGYTV.

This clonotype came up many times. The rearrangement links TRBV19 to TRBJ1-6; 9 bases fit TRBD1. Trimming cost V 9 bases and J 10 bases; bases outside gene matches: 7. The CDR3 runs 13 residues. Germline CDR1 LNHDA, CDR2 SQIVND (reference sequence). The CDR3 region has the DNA TGTGCCAGCGCCGGACAGGGGACGTCACCCCTCCACTTT. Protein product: CASAGQGTSPLHF.

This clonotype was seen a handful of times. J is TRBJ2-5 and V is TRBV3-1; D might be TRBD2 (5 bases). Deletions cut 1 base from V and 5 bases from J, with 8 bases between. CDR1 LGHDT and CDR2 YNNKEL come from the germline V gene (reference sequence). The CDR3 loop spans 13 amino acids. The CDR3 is CASSQVRGETQYF. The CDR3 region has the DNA TGTGCCAGCAGCCAAGTTCGAGGGGAGACCCAGTACTTC.

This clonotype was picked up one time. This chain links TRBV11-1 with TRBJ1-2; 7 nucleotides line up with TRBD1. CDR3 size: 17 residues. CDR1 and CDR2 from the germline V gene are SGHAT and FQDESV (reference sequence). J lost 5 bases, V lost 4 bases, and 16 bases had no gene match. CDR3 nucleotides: TGTGCCAGCAGCTCCTCTACAGGGGCCCCGGTTAGATATGGCTACACCTTC. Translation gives CASSSSTGAPVRYGYTF.

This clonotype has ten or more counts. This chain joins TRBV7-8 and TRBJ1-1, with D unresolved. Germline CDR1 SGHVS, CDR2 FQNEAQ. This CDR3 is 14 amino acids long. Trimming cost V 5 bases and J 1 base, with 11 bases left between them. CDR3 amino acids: CASSDYDTNTEAFF. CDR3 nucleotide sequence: TGTGCCAGCAGCGACTACGACACGAACACTGAAGCTTTCTTT. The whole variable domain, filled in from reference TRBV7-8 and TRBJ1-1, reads GAGVSQSPRYKVAKRGQDVALRCDPISGHVSLFWYQQALGQGPEFLTYFQNEAQLDKSGLPSDRFFAERPEGSVSTLKIQRTQQEDSAVYLCASSDYDTNTEAFFGQGTRLTVV.

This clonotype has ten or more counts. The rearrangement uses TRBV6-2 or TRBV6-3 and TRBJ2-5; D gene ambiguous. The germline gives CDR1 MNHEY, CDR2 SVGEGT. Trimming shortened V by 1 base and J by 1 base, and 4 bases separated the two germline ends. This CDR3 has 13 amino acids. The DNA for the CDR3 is TGTGCCAGCAGTTACTTTACCCAAGAGACCCAGTACTTC. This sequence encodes CASSYFTQETQYF.

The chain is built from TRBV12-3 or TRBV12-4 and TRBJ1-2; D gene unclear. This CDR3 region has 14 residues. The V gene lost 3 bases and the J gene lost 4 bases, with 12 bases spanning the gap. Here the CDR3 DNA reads TGTGCCAGCAGTTTTCATTGGGGAATCTATGGCTACACCTTC. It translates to CASSFHWGIYGYTF.

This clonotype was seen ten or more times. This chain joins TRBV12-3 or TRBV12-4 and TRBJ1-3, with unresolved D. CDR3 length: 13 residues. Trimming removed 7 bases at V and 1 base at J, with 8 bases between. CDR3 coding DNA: TGTGCCAGCACCAGACGGTCTGGAAACACCATATATTTT. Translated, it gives CASTRRSGNTIYF.

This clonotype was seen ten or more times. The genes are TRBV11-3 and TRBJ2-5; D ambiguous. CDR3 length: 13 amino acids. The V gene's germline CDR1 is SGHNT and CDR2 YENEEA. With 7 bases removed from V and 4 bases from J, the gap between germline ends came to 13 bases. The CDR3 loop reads CASNGPRPETQYF. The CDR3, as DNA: TGTGCCAGCAACGGTCCCCGTCCAGAGACCCAGTACTTC.

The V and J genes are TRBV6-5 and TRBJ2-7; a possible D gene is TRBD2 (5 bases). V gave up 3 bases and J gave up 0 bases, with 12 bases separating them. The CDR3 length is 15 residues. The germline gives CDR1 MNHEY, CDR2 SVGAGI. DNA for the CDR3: TGTGCCAGCAGTTATGTTGCCGGGATCTCCTACGAGCAGTACTTC. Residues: CASSYVAGISYEQYF.

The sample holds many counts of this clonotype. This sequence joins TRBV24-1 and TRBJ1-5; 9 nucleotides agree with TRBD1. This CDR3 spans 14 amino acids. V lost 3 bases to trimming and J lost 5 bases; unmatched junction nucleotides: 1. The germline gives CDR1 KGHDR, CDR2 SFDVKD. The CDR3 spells CATSDRTGDQPQHF. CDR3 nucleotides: TGTGCCACCAGTGATCGGACAGGGGATCAGCCCCAGCATTTT.

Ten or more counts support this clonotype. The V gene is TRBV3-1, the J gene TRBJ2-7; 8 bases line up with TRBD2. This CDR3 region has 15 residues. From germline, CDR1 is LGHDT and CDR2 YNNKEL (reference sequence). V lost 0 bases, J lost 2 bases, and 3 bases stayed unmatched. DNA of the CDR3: TGTGCCAGCAGCCAAGACAGCGGGGGAGCCTACGAGCAGTACTTC. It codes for CASSQDSGGAYEQYF.

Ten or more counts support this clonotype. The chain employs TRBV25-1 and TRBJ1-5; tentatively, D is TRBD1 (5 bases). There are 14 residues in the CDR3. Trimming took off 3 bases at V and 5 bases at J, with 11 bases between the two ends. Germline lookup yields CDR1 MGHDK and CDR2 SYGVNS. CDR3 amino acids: CASSEEGWDQPQHF. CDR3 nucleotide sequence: TGTGCCAGCAGTGAGGAGGGGTGGGATCAGCCCCAGCATTTT. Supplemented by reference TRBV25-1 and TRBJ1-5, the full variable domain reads EADIYQTPRYLVIGTGKKITLECSQTMGHDKMYWYQQDPGMELHLIHYSYGVNSTEKGDLSSESTVSRIRTEHFPLTLESARPSHTSQYLCASSEEGWDQPQHFGDGTRLSIL.

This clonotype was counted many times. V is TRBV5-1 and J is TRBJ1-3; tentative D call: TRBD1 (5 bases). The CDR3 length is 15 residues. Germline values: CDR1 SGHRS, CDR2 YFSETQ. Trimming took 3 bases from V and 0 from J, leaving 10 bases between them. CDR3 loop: CASSSRDGSGNTIYF. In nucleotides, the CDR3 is TGCGCCAGCAGCTCCCGGGACGGCTCTGGAAACACCATATATTTT.

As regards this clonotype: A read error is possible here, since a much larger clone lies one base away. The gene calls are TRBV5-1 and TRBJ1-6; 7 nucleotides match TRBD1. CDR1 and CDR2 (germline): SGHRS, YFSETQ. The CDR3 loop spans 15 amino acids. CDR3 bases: TGCGCCAACAGCTTCACAGGGGACTATAATTCACCCCTCCACTTT. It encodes CANSFTGDYNSPLHF.

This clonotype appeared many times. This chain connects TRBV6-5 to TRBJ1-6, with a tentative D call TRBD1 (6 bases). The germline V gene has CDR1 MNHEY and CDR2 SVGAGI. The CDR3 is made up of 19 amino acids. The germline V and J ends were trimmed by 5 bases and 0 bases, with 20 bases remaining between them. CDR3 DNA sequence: TGTGCCAGCAGTCTCCGGGACATTTACGGAAGCTCCTATAATTCACCCCTCCACTTT. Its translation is CASSLRDIYGSSYNSPLHF.

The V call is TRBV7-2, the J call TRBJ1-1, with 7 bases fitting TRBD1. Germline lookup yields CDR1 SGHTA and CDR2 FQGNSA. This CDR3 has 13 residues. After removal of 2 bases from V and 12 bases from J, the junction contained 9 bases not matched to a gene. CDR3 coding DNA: TGTGCCAGCAGCTTAAAGGGGTCAGGGGGGCCTTTCTTT. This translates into CASSLKGSGGPFF.

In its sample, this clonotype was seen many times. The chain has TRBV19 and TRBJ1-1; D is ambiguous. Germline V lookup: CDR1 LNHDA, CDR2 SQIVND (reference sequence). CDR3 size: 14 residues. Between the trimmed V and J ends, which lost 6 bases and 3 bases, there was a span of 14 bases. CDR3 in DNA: TGTGCCAGTAGGGCCTTTCGTAGTGACACTGAAGCTTTCTTT. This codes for CASRAFRSDTEAFF.

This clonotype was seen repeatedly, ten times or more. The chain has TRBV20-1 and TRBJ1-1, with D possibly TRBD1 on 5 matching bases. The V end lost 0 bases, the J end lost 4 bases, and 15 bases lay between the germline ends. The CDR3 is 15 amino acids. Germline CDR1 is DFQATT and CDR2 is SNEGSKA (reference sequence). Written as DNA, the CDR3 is TGCAGTGCTAGAGATTCAACCCGGGACCTCACTGAAGCTTTCTTT. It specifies CSARDSTRDLTEAFF.

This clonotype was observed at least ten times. This CDR3 reads CASSLSANYGYTF. The CDR3, as DNA: TGTGCCAGCAGCTTATCCGCTAACTATGGCTACACCTTC. The chain has TRBV7-8 and TRBJ1-2; D is unresolved. Trimming cost V 2 bases and J 0 bases, with 4 bases left between them. Germline assignment: CDR1 SGHVS and CDR2 FQNEAQ. This CDR3 is built from 13 residues.